One and the same sample provided the 29 T cell receptor beta chains below, sequenced in a study of neurological immune-mediated disorders. Via MiXCR, TCRdb re-called the 5' RACE reads, giving one row per CDR3 protein. The repertoire holds tens of thousands of distinct CDR3 sequences, 7% to 10% seen once, with over 1.5% in the top ten. Specified time point: longitudinal time-point 3. Sequencing input: PBMCs. The receptors derive from a woman aged 40 to 50 in good health.

Many counts were recorded for this clonotype. The V call is TRBV5-5, the J call TRBJ1-1; D is ambiguous. The V and J ends lost 0 bases and 3 bases respectively, with 6 bases between them. CDR3 length: 13 amino acids. Germline CDR1 SGHKS, CDR2 YYEKEE (reference sequence). CDR3 sequence (DNA): TGTGCCAGCAGCTTGGATCTGGACACTGAAGCTTTCTTT. It yields the protein CASSLDLDTEAFF.

This clonotype occurred many times. The chain carries TRBV20-1 and TRBJ2-7, with 7 bases identical to TRBD1. The CDR3 consists of 14 residues. J gave up 4 bases and V 3 bases, and 9 bases lay outside the gene matches. The germline V gene encodes CDR1 DFQATT and CDR2 SNEGSKA (reference sequence). This CDR3 is CSASRQGTGYEQYF. CDR3 nucleotide sequence: TGCAGTGCTAGTCGACAGGGCACGGGGTACGAGCAGTACTTC.

This clonotype was seen more than once but under ten times. J is TRBJ2-1 and V is TRBV20-1, with 8 bases aligning to TRBD2. This CDR3 region has 13 residues. Trimming at V came to 3 bases and at J to 8 bases, leaving 6 bases not matched to a gene. The germline CDR1 and CDR2 sequences are DFQATT and SNEGSKA (reference sequence). For the CDR3, the DNA is TGCAGTGCTAGTTCGGGGGGGGCCGATGAGCAGTTCTTC. Protein sequence: CSASSGGADEQFF.

This clonotype was seen ten or more times. V and J are TRBV12-3 or TRBV12-4 and TRBJ1-2; 9 nucleotides line up with TRBD1. CDR3 length: 18 amino acids. Trimming cost V 5 bases and J 5 bases; bases outside gene matches: 18. CDR3 nucleotides: TGTGCCAGCAGTCGACGTCCTTCCGGGACAGGGCTTCGGTATGGCTACACCTTC. Translation: CASSRRPSGTGLRYGYTF.

This clonotype was seen ten or more times. The V call is TRBV29-1, the J call TRBJ2-5, with D perhaps being TRBD1 or TRBD2 (6 bases each). Germline lookup yields CDR1 SQVTM and CDR2 ANQGSEA. CDR3 length: 14 amino acids. V was clipped by 2 bases and J by 7 bases, with 17 bases between them. In nucleotides, the CDR3 is TGCAGCGTTGAATCTCTCCGGGGGCGAGGGACCCAGTACTTC. As protein: CSVESLRGRGTQYF.

This clonotype has ten or more counts. The genes are TRBV27 and TRBJ2-7; D is undetermined. Per germline, CDR1 MNHEY and CDR2 SMNVEV (reference sequence). The CDR3 extends over 14 amino acids. The V end lost 6 bases, the J end lost 0 bases, and 12 bases lay between the germline ends. CDR3 protein: CASSFAASSYEQYF. The CDR3, as DNA: TGTGCCAGCAGCTTCGCGGCTAGCTCCTACGAGCAGTACTTC.

This clonotype appeared many times. The chain uses TRBV7-8 and TRBJ2-3; no definite D call. The V end lost 6 bases, the J end lost 4 bases, and 5 bases lay between the germline ends. This CDR3 is built from 11 residues. Germline lookup yields CDR1 SGHVS and CDR2 FQNEAQ. CDR3 sequence (DNA): TGTGCCAGCAGTGGTTCAGATACGCAGTATTTT. It encodes CASSGSDTQYF.

Many counts were recorded for this clonotype. The chain uses TRBV20-1 and TRBJ2-2; the match to TRBD1 covers 7 bases. CDR3 size: 15 residues. The V segment lost 0 bases and the J segment 1 base; nucleotides outside the gene matches: 2. The V gene's germline CDR1 is DFQATT and CDR2 SNEGSKA (reference sequence). The CDR3 coding sequence is TGCAGTGCTAGAGATAGGGGGCAGAACACCGGGGAGCTGTTTTTT. Its protein product is CSARDRGQNTGELFF.

This clonotype was counted at least ten times. The chain couples TRBV24-1 to TRBJ2-2, with 7 bases identical to TRBD2. V gave up 4 bases and J gave up 0 bases; unmatched junction bases: 4. This CDR3 spans 16 amino acids. Germline-derived CDR1 and CDR2 are KGHDR and SFDVKD. DNA for the CDR3: TGTGCCACCAGTGACTCTAGCGGAGCGAACACCGGGGAGCTGTTTTTT. This codes for CATSDSSGANTGELFF.

This clonotype was observed many times. This rearrangement joins TRBV24-1 to TRBJ2-3; D not resolved. Trimming cost V 0 bases and J 3 bases, with 9 bases left between them. Per the germline V gene, CDR1 is KGHDR and CDR2 is SFDVKD. The CDR3 sequence is 15 residues long. The CDR3 here is CATSDLEGLTDTQYF. CDR3 DNA sequence: TGTGCCACCAGTGATTTGGAAGGTTTAACAGATACGCAGTATTTT.

At least ten counts were recorded for this clonotype. The J gene is TRBJ2-1, the V gene TRBV5-1, with 7 bases aligning to TRBD1. Germline CDR1 reads SGHRS; CDR2 reads YFSETQ. The ends lost 5 bases at V and 2 bases at J; junction bases unmatched: 1. The CDR3 sequence is 13 residues long. In nucleotides, the CDR3 is TGCGCCAGCAGGACAGGGACCTACAATGAGCAGTTCTTC. This codes for CASRTGTYNEQFF.

Many counts were recorded for this clonotype. The gene calls are TRBV20-1 and TRBJ2-1, with TRBD2 identical over 8 bases. The CDR3 has 14 amino acids. V lost 6 bases, J lost 8 bases, and 12 bases stayed unmatched. CDR1 DFQATT and CDR2 SNEGSKA come from the germline V gene (reference sequence). Written as DNA, the CDR3 is TGCAGTGCCGGGAGGGGGGGGGCCTCGGATGAGCAGTTCTTC. Amino acid sequence: CSAGRGGASDEQFF.

This clonotype was found many times. This chain connects TRBV27 to TRBJ2-2; TRBD2 matches 12 bases. CDR3 length: 15 residues. V was clipped by 5 bases and J by 7 bases; unmatched bases: 5. The germline gives CDR1 MNHEY, CDR2 SMNVEV (reference sequence). The CDR3 nucleotides are TGTGCCAGCAGTCGGACTAGCGGGAAGGTCGGGGAGCTGTTTTTT. Translation gives CASSRTSGKVGELFF.

This clonotype was seen more than once but under ten times. This sequence joins TRBV7-2 and TRBJ2-5, with 9 bases aligning to TRBD2. With V trimmed by 0 bases and J by 1 base, 18 bases remained unmatched. CDR3 length: 21 residues. Germline assignment: CDR1 SGHTA and CDR2 FQGNSA. Written as DNA, the CDR3 is TGTGCCAGCAGCTTAGCCCCTTCTAAGCGCGGGAGGGCCAGCTTCCAAGAGACCCAGTACTTC. This sequence encodes CASSLAPSKRGRASFQETQYF.

This clonotype has at least ten counts. The genes are TRBV7-2 and TRBJ2-3; 14 positions match TRBD2. The CDR3 has 17 residues. CDR1 and CDR2 (germline): SGHTA, FQGNSA. V lost 1 base and J lost 5; bases outside the gene matches: 5. Here the CDR3 DNA reads TGTGCCAGCAGCTTAGTCCAGGGACTAGCGGGAGTAGATACGCAGTATTTT. This translates into CASSLVQGLAGVDTQYF.

This clonotype occurred many times. The chain carries TRBV7-9 and TRBJ1-5, with TRBD1 matching over 7 bases. Unmatched junction bases numbered 7, after V lost 4 bases and J lost 4 bases. CDR1 is SEHNR, CDR2 FQNEAQ, per germline (reference sequence). The CDR3 runs 15 residues. The CDR3 here is CASSSAGTDNQPQHF. CDR3 sequence (DNA): TGTGCCAGCAGCTCAGCCGGGACAGATAATCAGCCCCAGCATTTT.

This clonotype was counted at least ten times. The rearrangement links TRBV5-1 to TRBJ2-1; 10 nucleotides line up with TRBD2. The CDR3 covers 14 residues. The germline V gene encodes CDR1 SGHRS and CDR2 YFSETQ. V gave up 4 bases and J gave up 7 bases; unmatched junction bases: 5. The CDR3 DNA follows: TGCGCCAGCAGCGAACAGACTAGCGGGAATGAGCAGTTCTTC. It encodes CASSEQTSGNEQFF.

At least ten counts were recorded for this clonotype. J is TRBJ2-1 and V is TRBV24-1; 8 positions match TRBD1. The germline gives CDR1 KGHDR, CDR2 SFDVKD. The CDR3 spans 14 residues. The ends lost 3 bases at V and 15 bases at J; junction bases unmatched: 12. CDR3 loop: CATSDGTGTHGGFF. CDR3 nucleotides: TGTGCCACCAGTGATGGGACAGGTACCCATGGGGGGTTCTTC.

The sample holds a few counts of this clonotype. The CDR3 reads CSVGIDEGYGYTF. The CDR3 coding sequence is TGCAGCGTTGGCATTGATGAGGGGTATGGCTACACCTTC. The chain carries TRBV29-1 and TRBJ1-2, with D tentatively TRBD1 (5 bases). Trimming left V 4 bases short and J 5 bases short, with 14 bases between. Germline loops: CDR1 SQVTM, CDR2 ANQGSEA. The CDR3 loop spans 13 amino acids. The full variable domain, completed using reference TRBV29-1 and TRBJ1-2, is SAVISQKPSRDICQRGTSLTIQCQVDSQVTMMFWYRQQPGQSLTLIATANQGSEATYESGFVIDKFPISRPNLTFSTLTVSNMSPEDSSIYLCSVGIDEGYGYTFGSGTRLTVV.

This clonotype was counted at least ten times. This clone may be a read error of a much larger clone one base away. The V gene is TRBV27, the J gene TRBJ2-1; TRBD1 aligns across 7 bases. Germline CDR1 and CDR2: MNHEY and SMNVEV (reference sequence). The CDR3 is 14 amino acids. The DNA of the CDR3 is TGTACCAGCAGAAAGACAGGGCGACACAATGAGCAGTTCTTC. Protein product: CTSRKTGRHNEQFF.

This clonotype was recorded at least ten times. The J gene is TRBJ2-7, the V gene TRBV18; tentatively, D is TRBD1 (6 bases). Germline CDR1 is KGHSH and CDR2 is LQKENI. V shed 5 bases and J shed 3 bases, with 14 bases lying between them. CDR3 length: 14 residues. DNA for the CDR3: TGTGCCAGCTCAAATCTCATACAGGGCTACGAGCAGTACTTC. Translation gives CASSNLIQGYEQYF.

This clonotype was picked up many times. The V and J genes are TRBV20-1 and TRBJ2-7; weak D call: TRBD2 (7 bases). V lost 0 bases to trimming and J lost 2 bases, with 14 bases between them. This CDR3 is built from 15 residues. Germline CDR1 reads DFQATT; CDR2 reads SNEGSKA (reference sequence). The CDR3: CSAREGGATTYEQYF. The CDR3 coding sequence is TGCAGTGCTAGAGAAGGGGGGGCGACTACCTACGAGCAGTACTTC.

This clonotype qualifies as medium-sized. CDR3 protein: CASTQKEQGDQYF. Written as DNA, the CDR3 is TGTGCCAGCACTCAGAAGGAGCAGGGAGACCAGTACTTC. The rearrangement joins TRBV6-5 to TRBJ2-5; the D gene could be TRBD1 or TRBD2 (5 bases each). This CDR3 has 13 residues. Germline V gene data show CDR1 as MNHEY and CDR2 as SVGAGI. V dropped 7 bases and J dropped 10 bases, with 19 bases sitting between them.

This rearrangement joins TRBV5-1 to TRBJ1-4, with TRBD1 matching 7 bases. V was pared by 0 bases and J by 8 bases, with 7 bases of the junction left unmatched. This CDR3 spans 15 amino acids. Per germline, CDR1 SGHRS and CDR2 YFSETQ. The CDR3 DNA reads TGCGCCAGCAGCTTGGATGGCCAGGGGGTCGAAAAACTGTTTTTT. Translated, it gives CASSLDGQGVEKLFF. Filled out from reference TRBV5-1 and TRBJ1-4, the complete variable domain reads KAGVTQTPRYLIKTRGQQVTLSCSPISGHRSVSWYQQTPGQGLQFLFEYFSETQRNKGNFPGRFSGRQFSNSRSEMNVSTLELGDSALYLCASSLDGQGVEKLFFGSGTQLSVL.

This clonotype has ten or more counts. The chain links TRBV5-6 to TRBJ2-7, with a possible D match to TRBD2 (5 bases). The CDR3 is 15 residues long. Germline lookup yields CDR1 SGHDT and CDR2 YYEEEE. Trimming removed 2 bases at V and 1 base at J, with 13 bases between. The chain's CDR3 is CASSFISTGSYEQYF. DNA for the CDR3: TGTGCCAGCAGCTTCATCTCAACGGGGTCCTACGAGCAGTACTTC.

This clonotype was seen many times. This chain uses TRBV5-1 with TRBJ2-7; maybe TRBD1 (6 bases). In germline, CDR1 is SGHRS, CDR2 YFSETQ. The CDR3 covers 14 residues. V lost 7 bases, J lost 5 bases, and 19 bases lay in between. DNA for the CDR3: TGCGCCAGCGGGGGCGGACAGTGGTATGACGAGCAGTACTTC. It codes for CASGGGQWYDEQYF.

This clonotype was seen many times. The chain is built from TRBV6-5 and TRBJ2-3, with 11 bases lining up with TRBD2. With 6 bases clipped from V and 4 bases from J, the junction kept 9 bases outside the gene matches. The CDR3 runs 16 residues. Germline CDR1 and CDR2: MNHEY and SVGAGI. The chain's CDR3 is CASSLLAGEVADTQYF. The CDR3 nucleotides are TGTGCCAGCAGCTTACTAGCGGGAGAGGTAGCAGATACGCAGTATTTT.

The CDR3 DNA reads TGCAGTGCTAGCGGGGTCAATCAGCCCCAGCATTTT. Translated: CSASGVNQPQHF. The V call is TRBV20-1, the J call TRBJ1-5; unclear D gene. Looked up from germline, CDR1 is DFQATT and CDR2 is SNEGSKA (reference sequence). CDR3 length equals 12 residues. The V and J ends lost 3 bases and 3 bases respectively, with 6 bases between them.

In this sample, this clonotype turned up many times. The DNA of the CDR3 is TGCAGCGGATACAGGGCGACCCGCCCTAACTATGGCTACACCTTC. Residues: CSGYRATRPNYGYTF. The J gene is TRBJ1-2, the V gene TRBV29-1; possibly TRBD1 for D (6 bases). The CDR3 extends over 15 amino acids. CDR1 SQVTM and CDR2 ANQGSEA come from the germline V gene. V was pared by 7 bases and J by 0 bases, with 18 bases between.